This TCR beta chain was found in a study of response to subunit inactivated influenza vaccine. The ends were cut back, 4 bases at V and 3 bases at J, with 9 bases in the middle. The CDR3 is 13 residues long. Germline V lookup: CDR1 ENHRY, CDR2 SYGVKD. This clonotype has more than one count but fewer than ten. A single record per CDR3 protein comes from TCRdb applying MiXCR to the RT-PCR reads. This sample has hundreds of thousands of distinct CDR3 sequences; approximately 15% occur once, and the top ten carry roughly 11%. This TCR was recovered from a man aged 50 to 59 who received an inactivated influenza vaccine. This specimen consisted of PBMCs from blood, obtained about 12 days after vaccination. The J gene is TRBJ1-2, the V gene TRBV10-3, with D perhaps matching TRBD1 (6 bases). This CDR3 is CAISVQGDYGYTF. CDR3 DNA sequence: TGTGCCATCAGTGTACAGGGAGACTATGGCTACACCTTC.